This T cell receptor (beta chain) derives from a study of T-cell memory formation after mild COVID-19. The study, taken as a whole, reports: CD8+ contracting clones occupied EMRA, while CD4+ ones occupied mainly CM and EM. What remained unconfirmed was the SARS-CoV-2 specificity of second-wave clones peaking on day 37.

TCRdb re-called the 5' RACE reads through MiXCR, storing one row per CDR3 protein. Of over 500,000 distinct CDR3 sequences in the sample, about 18% were seen once. On this clonotype itself: Its antigen remains unknown.

CDR3 size: 16 residues. Germline CDR1 LNHNV, CDR2 YYDKDF (reference sequence). Trimming took off 6 bases at V and 4 bases at J, with 18 bases between the two ends. This rearrangement joins TRBV15 to TRBJ2-2; D call uncertain. Sequencing was carried out using PBMCs or a T cell subset sorted from them (not recorded which). The clonotype was recovered from an adult woman who had mild COVID-19 (a few samples of this study predate the infection). Cell type and time point are not known. The DNA of the CDR3 is TGTGCCACCAGGGATCCCGAAGCCCTTTCCACCGGGGAGCTGTTTTTT. Its protein product is CATRDPEALSTGELFF.